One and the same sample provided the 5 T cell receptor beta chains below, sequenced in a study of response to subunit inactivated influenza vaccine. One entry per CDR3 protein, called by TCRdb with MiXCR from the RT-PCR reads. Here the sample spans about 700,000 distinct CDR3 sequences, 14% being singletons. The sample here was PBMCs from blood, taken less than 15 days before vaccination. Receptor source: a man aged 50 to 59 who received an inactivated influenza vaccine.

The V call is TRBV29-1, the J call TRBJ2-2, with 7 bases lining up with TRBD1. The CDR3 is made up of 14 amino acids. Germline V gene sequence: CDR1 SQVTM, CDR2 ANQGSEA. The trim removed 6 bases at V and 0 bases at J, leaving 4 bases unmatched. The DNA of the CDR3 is TGCAGCGTGGGACAGAACTCGAACACCGGGGAGCTGTTTTTT. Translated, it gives CSVGQNSNTGELFF.

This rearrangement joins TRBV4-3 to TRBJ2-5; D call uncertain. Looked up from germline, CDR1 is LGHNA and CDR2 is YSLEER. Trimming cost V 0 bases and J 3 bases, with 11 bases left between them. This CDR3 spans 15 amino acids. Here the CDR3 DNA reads TGCGCCAGCAGCCAAGATTCAGGCACTGAAGAGACCCAGTACTTC. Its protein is CASSQDSGTEETQYF.

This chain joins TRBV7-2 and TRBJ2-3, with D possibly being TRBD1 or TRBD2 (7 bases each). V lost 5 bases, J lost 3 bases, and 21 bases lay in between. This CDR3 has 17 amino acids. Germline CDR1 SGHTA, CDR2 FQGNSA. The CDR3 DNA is TGTGCCAGCAGCACCCAACCGACAGGGCGGGGGACAGATACGCAGTATTTT. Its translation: CASSTQPTGRGTDTQYF.

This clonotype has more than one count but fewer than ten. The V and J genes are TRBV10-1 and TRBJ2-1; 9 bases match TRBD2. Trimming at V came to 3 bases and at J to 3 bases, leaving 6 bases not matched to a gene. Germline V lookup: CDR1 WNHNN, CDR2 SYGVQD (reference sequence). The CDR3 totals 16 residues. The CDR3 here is CASSEERGVGYNEQFF. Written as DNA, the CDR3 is TGCGCCAGCAGTGAAGAGCGGGGGGTCGGCTACAATGAGCAGTTCTTC.

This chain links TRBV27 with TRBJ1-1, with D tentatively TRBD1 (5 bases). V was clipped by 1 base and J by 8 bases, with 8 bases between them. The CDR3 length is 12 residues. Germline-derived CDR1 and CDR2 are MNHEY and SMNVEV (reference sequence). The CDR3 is CASSLYGGEAFF. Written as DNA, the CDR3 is TGTGCCAGCAGTTTATACGGGGGGGAAGCTTTCTTT.